The clone carrying this T cell receptor (beta chain) was seen once. What it recognizes is unknown. The sample comes from a study of Tregs in tolerant kidney transplant recipients. General study points: No direct test of biological reproducibility was done here. Findings come from small patient numbers and require larger validation. Some patients' samples used different primers over time, so nucleotide sequences weren't comparable. The most relevant donor-specific Treg TCRbeta repertoire apparently came from expansion with activated donor B cells.

V lost 4 bases to trimming and J lost 0 bases, with 10 bases between them. The CDR3 length is 15 residues. Germline V CDR1 and CDR2: SGHDT, YYEEEE. Recipients received nonmyeloablative bone marrow transplants from related graft donors, with transient mixed chimerism. Profiling relied on immunoSEQ multiplex PCR, and the TCRdb table lists in-frame clones only, not all of them. The repertoire consists of more than 90,000 clones, with 93% occurring once and the leading ten covering 1.5% to 2%. The chain uses TRBV5-6 and TRBJ1-4; D gene ambiguous. The sequencing used CD4+ T cells from blood (PBMCs), collected 12 months after the transplant. The origin of this receptor is a human patient who received a combined kidney and bone marrow transplant. These T cells may partly come from the graft donor. In DNA form, the CDR3 reads TGTGCCAGCAGCCCTAGGTGGGCAACTAATGAAAAACTGTTTTTT. Amino acid sequence: CASSPRWATNEKLFF.